A single TCR beta chain is shown here with its context. Its target is not known. This sample stems from a study of blood T cells in healthy people across ages. PBMCs, at least 6 million per sample, were isolated. Extraction yielded at least 6 micrograms of total RNA per sample. With a J-beta primer mix and a sample-barcoded 5' primer, a second PCR ran about 6 to 11 cycles. TCRdb ran MiXCR on the 5' RACE reads and lists one entry per CDR3 protein. The sample includes about 1.5 million distinct CDR3 sequences, 35% to 45% of them seen just once. Findings and caveats of the study: Observed TCR beta diversity per million T cells went down as age went up. This fall followed a roughly linear course with age.

The TCR originated in a woman aged 18-35 years in good health. The sequencing sample was made of blood.

Here the CDR3 DNA reads TGTGCCAGCACCTGGGGCAGGGAAAATGAGCAGTTCTTC. Translating it yields CASTWGRENEQFF. The V call is TRBV2, the J call TRBJ2-1, with D tentatively TRBD1 (5 bases). V lost 7 bases and J 7 bases, leaving 14 bases between the germline ends. The CDR3 extends over 13 amino acids. Germline lookup yields CDR1 SNHLY and CDR2 FYNNEI.